This T cell receptor beta chain was profiled in a study of blood T cell repertoires in COVID-19. Study background: T cells, B-cell-depleted T cells, or PBMCs provided the cDNA or gDNA that served as material.

Germline V gene data show CDR1 as MNHEY and CDR2 as SMNVEV (reference sequence). V gave up 5 bases and J gave up 7 bases; unmatched junction bases: 5. The CDR3 has 14 residues. Original methodology: Scientists estimated how many nucleated cells there were by amplifying reference gene primers. Sequencing was performed with immunoSEQ multiplex PCR; in TCRdb, only in-frame clones are kept and a portion is missing. The V and J calls and clone size come from that table; D and trimming were worked out from the DNA. The table includes just over 90,000 clones, approximately 80% detected once. The source material was peripheral blood. The V and J genes are TRBV27 and TRBJ2-1; 10 bases match TRBD2. The sequence came from a man between 65 and 79 years old with acute or convalescent COVID-19. Here the CDR3 reads CASSEGLAFNEQFF. The CDR3 coding sequence is TGTGCCAGCAGTGAGGGACTAGCGTTTAATGAGCAGTTCTTC.